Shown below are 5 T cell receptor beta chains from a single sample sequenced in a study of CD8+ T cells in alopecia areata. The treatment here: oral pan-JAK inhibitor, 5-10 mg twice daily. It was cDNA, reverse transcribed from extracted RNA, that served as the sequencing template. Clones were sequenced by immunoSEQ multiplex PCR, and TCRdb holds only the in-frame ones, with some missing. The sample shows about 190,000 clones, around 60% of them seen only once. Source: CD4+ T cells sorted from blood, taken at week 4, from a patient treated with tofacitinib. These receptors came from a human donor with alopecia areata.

The CDR3 loop reads CSVATYEQYF. The CDR3, as DNA: TGCAGCGTGGCAACCTACGAGCAGTACTTC. The J gene is TRBJ2-7, the V gene TRBV29-1; D gene ambiguous. Looked up from germline, CDR1 is SQVTM and CDR2 is ANQGSEA. This CDR3 comprises 10 residues. V was trimmed by 6 bases and J by 2 bases, leaving 5 bases between them.

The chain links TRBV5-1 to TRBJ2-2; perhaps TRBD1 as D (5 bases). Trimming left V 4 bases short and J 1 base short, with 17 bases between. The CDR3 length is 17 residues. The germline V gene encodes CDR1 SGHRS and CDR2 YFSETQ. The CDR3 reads CASSPDSALGNTGELFF. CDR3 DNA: TGCGCCAGCAGCCCTGACAGCGCCCTGGGGAACACCGGGGAGCTGTTTTTT.

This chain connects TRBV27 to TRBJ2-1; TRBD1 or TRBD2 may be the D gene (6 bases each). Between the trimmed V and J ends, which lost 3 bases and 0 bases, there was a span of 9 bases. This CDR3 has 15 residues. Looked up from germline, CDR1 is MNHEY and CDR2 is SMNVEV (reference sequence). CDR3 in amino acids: CASSFGGRSYNEQFF. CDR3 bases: TGTGCCAGCAGTTTCGGGGGCCGCTCCTACAATGAGCAGTTCTTC.

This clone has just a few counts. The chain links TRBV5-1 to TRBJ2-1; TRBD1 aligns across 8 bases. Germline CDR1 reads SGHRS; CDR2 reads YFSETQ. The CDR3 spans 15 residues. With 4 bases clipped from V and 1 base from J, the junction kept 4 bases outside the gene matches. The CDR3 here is CASSGGTGSYNEQFF. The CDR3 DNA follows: TGCGCCAGCAGCGGGGGGACAGGATCCTACAATGAGCAGTTCTTC.

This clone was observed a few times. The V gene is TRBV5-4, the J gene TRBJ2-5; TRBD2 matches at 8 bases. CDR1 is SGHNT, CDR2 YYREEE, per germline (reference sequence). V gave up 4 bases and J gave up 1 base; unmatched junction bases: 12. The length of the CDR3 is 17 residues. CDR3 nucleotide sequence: TGTGCCAGCAGCCTCTCCACTAGCGGCCCCTCCCAAGAGACCCAGTACTTC. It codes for CASSLSTSGPSQETQYF.